The 25 T cell receptor beta chains below all came from one sample that was sequenced in a study of T cells in Graves' hyperthyroidism and ophthalmopathy. RNA transcripts gave rise to amplified TCR beta CDR3 regions. An initial round of RT-PCR targeting the TCR CDR3 relied on the HTBI primer set. TCRdb reprocessed the multiplex PCR reads with MiXCR, giving one entry per CDR3 protein. The data show 300,000 to 450,000 distinct CDR3 sequences, roughly 25% seen once. Sequencing input: blood. The receptors were sampled from a man aged 50-60 years with Graves' hyperthyroidism.

In its sample, this clonotype was seen many times. The chain is built from TRBV5-1 and TRBJ2-3; 8 bases match TRBD1. Trimming cost V 3 bases and J 3 bases; bases outside gene matches: 6. This CDR3 is built from 15 residues. Germline V CDR1 and CDR2: SGHRS, YFSETQ. The DNA for the CDR3 is TGCGCCAGCAGCTCCCCCACAGGGGGGACAGATACGCAGTATTTT. Residues: CASSSPTGGTDTQYF.

V and J are TRBV2 and TRBJ2-1; 10 positions match TRBD2. CDR3 length: 16 amino acids. The junction had 6 bases not matched to a gene; V was cut back by 3 bases and J by 4 bases. The germline gives CDR1 SNHLY, CDR2 FYNNEI. The CDR3 DNA reads as TGTGCCAGCAGTGATCCCACTAGCGGGAAATACAATGAGCAGTTCTTC. This codes for CASSDPTSGKYNEQFF.

This clonotype was found many times. The chain couples TRBV7-9 to TRBJ2-7, with D tentatively TRBD2 (6 bases). This CDR3 has 15 residues. The V and J ends lost 4 bases and 0 bases respectively, with 13 bases between them. Germline CDR1 and CDR2: SEHNR and FQNEAQ (reference sequence). CDR3 amino acids: CASSYTRDSSYEQYF. The CDR3 DNA follows: TGTGCCAGCAGCTATACACGGGACTCCTCCTACGAGCAGTACTTC. The variable domain in full, completed from reference TRBV7-9 and TRBJ2-7, reads DTGVSQNPRHKITKRGQNVTFRCDPISEHNRLYWYRQTLGQGPEFLTYFQNEAQLEKSRLLSDRFSAERPKGSFSTLEIQRTEQGDSAMYLCASSYTRDSSYEQYFGPGTRLTVT.

This clonotype came up a few times. The V and J genes are TRBV10-3 and TRBJ2-2; 7 bases are a match to TRBD1. The germline V gene encodes CDR1 ENHRY and CDR2 SYGVKD. This CDR3 is built from 13 residues. Trimming cost V 10 bases and J 4 bases; bases outside gene matches: 6. CDR3 amino acids: CATLPGGTGELFF. DNA for the CDR3: TGTGCCACCCTCCCAGGGGGCACCGGGGAGCTGTTTTTT.

The rearrangement joins TRBV6-1 to TRBJ1-5; TRBD1 might be the D (6 bases). The V gene lost 8 bases and the J gene lost 4 bases, with 12 bases spanning the gap. Germline values: CDR1 MNHNS, CDR2 SASEGT. CDR3 length equals 13 residues. The CDR3 here is CASLTGRNQPQHF. In DNA form, the CDR3 reads TGTGCCAGCCTTACAGGGAGGAATCAGCCCCAGCATTTT.

This clonotype was observed a few times. The V call is TRBV5-1, the J call TRBJ1-1; TRBD1 matches 7 bases. This CDR3 has 14 amino acids. J gave up 4 bases and V 0 bases, and 3 bases lay outside the gene matches. Germline CDR1 reads SGHRS; CDR2 reads YFSETQ. CDR3: CASSLAAGGTEAFF. In nucleotides, the CDR3 is TGCGCCAGCAGCTTGGCGGCAGGGGGCACTGAAGCTTTCTTT.

The chain links TRBV27 to TRBJ1-2, with 8 bases identical to TRBD1. The CDR3 spans 15 residues. CDR1 is MNHEY, CDR2 SMNVEV, per germline (reference sequence). V dropped 0 bases and J dropped 6; count of bases not matched to a gene: 6. The CDR3 sequence: CASSLSPQGANGYTF. The CDR3 DNA is TGTGCCAGCAGTTTATCTCCCCAGGGGGCGAATGGCTACACCTTC.

V is TRBV20-1 and J is TRBJ2-7, with D possibly matching TRBD2 (6 bases). V was pared by 1 base and J by 3 bases, with 13 bases between. The CDR3 extends over 14 amino acids. Germline CDR1 and CDR2: DFQATT and SNEGSKA (reference sequence). CDR3: CSARAPPSDYEQYF. The CDR3 region has the DNA TGCAGTGCTAGAGCCCCCCCTAGCGACTACGAGCAGTACTTC.

The chain is built from TRBV12-5 and TRBJ1-1; weak D call: TRBD1 (6 bases). V lost 7 bases and J lost 2, with 14 bases in between. Germline V gives CDR1 LGHNT, CDR2 FRNRAP. This CDR3 has 14 residues. CDR3 coding DNA: TGTGCTAGTGAAGTCGAGGGGGGCAACACTGAAGCTTTCTTT. This gives the protein CASEVEGGNTEAFF.

J is TRBJ2-4 and V is TRBV14; TRBD1 matches at 7 bases. The germline gives CDR1 SGHDN, CDR2 FVKESK. J lost 0 bases, V lost 0 bases, and 8 bases had no gene match. There are 18 residues in the CDR3. CDR3 nucleotides: TGTGCCAGCAGCCAAGAACAAGGGGGCGGATTAGCCAAAAACATTCAGTACTTC. This codes for CASSQEQGGGLAKNIQYF.

This clonotype showed up many times. V is TRBV27 and J is TRBJ1-1; unclear D gene. Trimming shortened V by 6 bases and J by 0 bases, and 11 bases separated the two germline ends. The CDR3 has 14 amino acids. Germline CDR1 reads MNHEY; CDR2 reads SMNVEV (reference sequence). CDR3 bases: TGTGCCAGCAGATTCGGACTCATGAACACTGAAGCTTTCTTT. This translates into CASRFGLMNTEAFF.

Only a few counts were recorded for this clonotype. The V gene is TRBV30, the J gene TRBJ2-7, with a weak D call TRBD2 (7 bases). This CDR3 is 16 amino acids long. V was clipped by 1 base and J by 3 bases, with 19 bases between them. CDR1 and CDR2 from the germline V gene are GTSNPN and SVGIG (reference sequence). CDR3 coding DNA: TGTGCCTGGAGTGAGCTGCGAGGGGGGGGTGGCTACGAGCAGTACTTC. Its protein is CAWSELRGGGGYEQYF. The full variable domain, completed using reference TRBV30 and TRBJ2-7, is SQTIHQWPATLVQPVGSPLSLECTVEGTSNPNLYWYRQAAGRGLQLLFYSVGIGQISSEVPQNLSASRPQDRQFILSSKKLLLSDSGFYLCAWSELRGGGGYEQYFGPGTRLTVT.

This sequence joins TRBV7-3 and TRBJ2-3; TRBD2 agrees at 9 bases. V was pared by 6 bases and J by 4 bases, with 5 bases of the junction left unmatched. Germline V gene data show CDR1 as SGHTA and CDR2 as FQGTGA. The CDR3 is 14 residues long. The CDR3 bases are TGTGCCAGCAGTAGCGGGAGATACGCAGATACGCAGTATTTT. Translated, it gives CASSSGRYADTQYF.

In its sample, this clonotype was seen a few times. The chain joins TRBV6-1 to TRBJ1-5, with a possible D match to TRBD1 (5 bases). Trimming pared 2 bases from V and 6 bases from J, leaving 8 bases between. The CDR3 sequence is 13 residues long. The germline CDR1 and CDR2 sequences are MNHNS and SASEGT. The CDR3 sequence is CASSELGTQPQHF. CDR3 DNA: TGTGCCAGCAGTGAATTGGGGACTCAGCCCCAGCATTTT.

V and J are TRBV11-2 and TRBJ2-5, with 9 bases lining up with TRBD2. Germline trimming cut 6 bases from V and 5 bases from J; bases unmatched to any gene: 7. The CDR3 totals 14 residues. Germline lookup yields CDR1 SGHAT and CDR2 FQNNGV. CDR3: CASSTGTSSETQYF. In DNA, the CDR3 is TGTGCCAGCAGTACCGGGACTAGCTCGGAGACCCAGTACTTC.

This clonotype was counted only a few times. V gene TRBV2 combines with J gene TRBJ1-5; D is ambiguous. There are 14 residues in the CDR3. Germline CDR1 reads SNHLY; CDR2 reads FYNNEI. The V end lost 6 bases, the J end lost 12 bases, and 21 bases lay between the germline ends. The CDR3 nucleotides are TGTGCCAGCAGCGGAGACACCGAATCAAGAGGCCAGCATTTT. Its translation is CASSGDTESRGQHF. The entire variable domain, with the rest obtained from reference TRBV2 and TRBJ1-5, is as follows: EPEVTQTPSHQVTQMGQEVILRCVPISNHLYFYWYRQILGQKVEFLVSFYNNEISEKSEIFDDQFSVERPDGSNFTLKIRSTKLEDSAMYFCASSGDTESRGQHFGDGTRLSIL.

In the case of this clonotype: A read error may produce the germline difference seen at one junction end. The chain carries TRBV3-1 and TRBJ2-7; D might be TRBD2 (5 bases). This CDR3 has 14 amino acids. In germline, CDR1 is LGHDT, CDR2 YNNKEL (reference sequence). For the CDR3, the DNA is TGTGCCAGCAGCTTCCCAGCCCAAGACTACGAGCAGCACTTC. Amino acid sequence: CASSFPAQDYEQHF.

This clonotype was seen only a few times. This chain connects TRBV7-2 to TRBJ1-5; the D gene is possibly TRBD1 (5 bases). The length of the CDR3 is 13 residues. CDR1 SGHTA and CDR2 FQGNSA come from the germline V gene. The ends were cut back, 5 bases at V and 5 bases at J, with 10 bases in the middle. CDR3 loop: CASSRDRYQPQHF. The DNA for the CDR3 is TGTGCCAGCAGCAGGGACCGCTATCAGCCCCAGCATTTT.

This clonotype showed up just a few times. The chain links TRBV15 to TRBJ2-5; D might be TRBD2 (6 bases). Germline V gene sequence: CDR1 LNHNV, CDR2 YYDKDF (reference sequence). The V and J ends lost 4 bases and 5 bases respectively, with 17 bases between them. The CDR3 is 15 residues long. CDR3 nucleotides: TGTGCCACCAGCATCCGAGCTAGCGTGGCCGAGACCCAGTACTTC. Translated, it gives CATSIRASVAETQYF. Supplemented by reference TRBV15 and TRBJ2-5, the full variable domain reads DAMVIQNPRYQVTQFGKPVTLSCSQTLNHNVMYWYQQKSSQAPKLLFHYYDKDFNNEADTPDNFQSRRPNTSFCFLDIRSPGLGDTAMYLCATSIRASVAETQYFGPGTRLLVL.

This clonotype was observed many times. J is TRBJ1-1 and V is TRBV11-2, with a weak D call TRBD1 (5 bases). CDR1 is SGHAT, CDR2 FQNNGV, per germline. V lost 1 base and J lost 1, with 7 bases in between. This CDR3 is 14 amino acids long. In nucleotides, the CDR3 is TGTGCCAGCAGCTTAGGACAGACGAACACTGAAGCTTTCTTT. Translated, it gives CASSLGQTNTEAFF.

This chain connects TRBV6-1 to TRBJ2-5, with unresolved D. CDR1 MNHNS and CDR2 SASEGT come from the germline V gene. The CDR3 spans 13 residues. V was clipped by 1 base and J by 5 bases, with 8 bases between them. CDR3 amino acids: CASSEVLWETQYF. CDR3 DNA: TGTGCCAGCAGTGAAGTTCTTTGGGAGACCCAGTACTTC.

This chain joins TRBV7-6 and TRBJ2-7, with D perhaps assigned TRBD1 or TRBD2 (5 bases each). CDR1 is SGHVS and CDR2 is FNYEAQ in the germline V gene. The CDR3 has 14 residues. Trimming left V 3 bases short and J 5 bases short, with 14 bases between. As DNA, the CDR3 is TGTGCCAGCAGCTTCGTGGGGGAAAGCCACGAGCAGTACTTC. Amino acid sequence: CASSFVGESHEQYF. Filled out from reference TRBV7-6 and TRBJ2-7, the complete variable domain reads GAGVSQSPRYKVTKRGQDVALRCDPISGHVSLYWYRQALGQGPEFLTYFNYEAQQDKSGLPNDRFSAERPEGSISTLTIQRTEQRDSAMYRCASSFVGESHEQYFGPGTRLTVT.

There are a few counts of this clonotype. The chain is built from TRBV30 and TRBJ2-1; 12 nucleotides line up with TRBD2. CDR3 length: 15 residues. The germline V gene has CDR1 GTSNPN and CDR2 SVGIG (reference sequence). The V gene end was trimmed by 2 bases and the J gene end by 4 bases; junction bases not matched to a gene: 3. As DNA, the CDR3 is TGTGCCTGGAGTTTAGGGACTAGCGGGTACAATGAGCAGTTCTTC. As protein: CAWSLGTSGYNEQFF.

The chain combines TRBV5-1 with TRBJ2-7; 7 bases align to TRBD1. The J segment lost 4 bases and the V segment lost 5 bases, leaving 9 bases of the junction unmatched. Per germline, CDR1 SGHRS and CDR2 YFSETQ. The CDR3 spans 14 residues. The CDR3 sequence is CASRGGSILYEQYF. CDR3 nucleotides: TGCGCCAGCAGAGGGGGCAGTATCCTATACGAGCAGTACTTC.

The V call is TRBV20-1, the J call TRBJ2-7; D call uncertain. With 1 base removed from V and 2 bases from J, the gap between germline ends came to 12 bases. Per the germline V gene, CDR1 is DFQATT and CDR2 is SNEGSKA (reference sequence). The CDR3 runs to 14 residues. CDR3 sequence: CSARARVVPYEQYF. In DNA, the CDR3 is TGCAGTGCTAGAGCCCGGGTAGTCCCCTACGAGCAGTACTTC.